This T cell receptor beta chain emerged from a study of T cells in Graves' hyperthyroidism and ophthalmopathy. What was amplified from RNA transcripts were TCR beta CDR3 regions. HTBI primers drove first-round RT-PCR of the TCR CDR3. TCRdb re-called the multiplex PCR reads with MiXCR, one entry per CDR3 protein. The sample lists hundreds of thousands of distinct CDR3 sequences; over 10% were seen once. Stable Graves' hyperthyroidism meant no ophthalmopathy progression within 18 months. It was 8.5 to 10 ml of fresh peripheral blood that supplied the PBMCs. Overall study findings and caveats: The blood repertoire included most of the expanded thyroid clonotypes above 0.001. Ophthalmopathy, which appeared later, was predicted by the model a median 6.5 months before onset.

This clonotype has a count of ten or more. Its antigen is still unknown. This CDR3 is 15 amino acids long. Germline V CDR1 and CDR2: MGHRA, YSYEKL. V was cut by 1 base and J by 6 bases, with 15 bases left in between. The rearrangement links TRBV4-1 to TRBJ1-2, with D uncertain. Sequenced sample: blood. This TCR was sampled from a woman under 30 with Graves' hyperthyroidism. CDR3 nucleotide sequence: TGCGCCAGCAGCCAAGTGGAGACACCGTACGATGGCTACACCTTC. Protein: CASSQVETPYDGYTF.